A selection of T cell receptor beta chains follows, all from one sample in a study of T cell responses to AZD1222 COVID-19 vaccine. Clones were sequenced by immunoSEQ multiplex PCR, and TCRdb holds only the in-frame ones, with some missing. The table lists around 30,000 clones, about 89% of them singletons. This material consisted of peripheral blood, taken on day 0 of AZD1222 vaccination. These receptors were collected from an adult in good health. The CDR3 runs from the conserved cysteine through the conserved F or W. The D gene is left open where the match is weak. Clone size is not always given. Where it is, it says once, few, many or a class for expanded clones.

J gene: TRBJ2-5; D gene: NA; clone size: NA; V gene: TRBV6-2/TRBV6-3; CDR3 DNA: TGTGCCAGCAGTTACTCCAGGGAGACCCAGTACTTC; CDR3 protein: CASSYSRETQYF
J gene: TRBJ2-3; D gene: TRBD2; clone size: NA; V gene: TRBV9; CDR3 DNA: TGTGCCAGCAGCGAGCGGGGGATGTACACAGATACGCAGTATTTT; CDR3 protein: CASSERGMYTDTQYF
J gene: TRBJ1-2; D gene: TRBD1; clone size: NA; V gene: TRBV4-3; CDR3 DNA: TGCGCCAGCAGCCGAGACACAGGGGGCAACTATGGCTACACCTTC; CDR3 protein: CASSRDTGGNYGYTF
J gene: TRBJ1-2; D gene: TRBD1; clone size: NA; V gene: TRBV14; CDR3 DNA: TGTGCCAGCAGCCCACAGACAGGGCTGAACTATGGCTACACCTTC; CDR3 protein: CASSPQTGLNYGYTF
J gene: TRBJ1-1; D gene: NA; clone size: NA; V gene: TRBV19; CDR3 DNA: TGTGCCAGTAGTATTCCCCCCCGACAGCCTTACACTGAAGCTTTCTTT; CDR3 protein: CASSIPPRQPYTEAFF
J gene: TRBJ1-6; D gene: TRBD1; clone size: NA; V gene: TRBV7-6; CDR3 DNA: TGTGCCAGCAGCTTAGCCAGGGACAGCCGGAACTCCTATAATTCACCCCTCCACTTT; CDR3 protein: CASSLARDSRNSYNSPLHF
J gene: TRBJ1-6; D gene: NA; clone size: NA; V gene: TRBV3-1/TRBV3-2; CDR3 DNA: TGTGCCAGCAGCCAAGTCTGGGGGGCTAATTCACCCCTCCACTTT; CDR3 protein: CASSQVWGANSPLHF
J gene: TRBJ2-2; D gene: NA; clone size: NA; V gene: TRBV5-4; CDR3 DNA: TGTGCCAGCAGCTGGGGGAAACCCAACACCGGGGAGCTGTTTTTT; CDR3 protein: CASSWGKPNTGELFF
J gene: TRBJ2-5; D gene: TRBD2; clone size: NA; V gene: TRBV5-1; CDR3 DNA: TGCGCCAGCAGCTTGTCTAGCGGGGGGCAAGAGACCCAGTACTTC; CDR3 protein: CASSLSSGGQETQYF
J gene: TRBJ1-2; D gene: NA; clone size: once; V gene: TRBV11-2; CDR3 DNA: TGTGCCAGCAGCTTAGATCCAGGACGCTATGGCTACACCTTC; CDR3 protein: CASSLDPGRYGYTF
J gene: TRBJ2-3; D gene: NA; clone size: NA; V gene: TRBV7-9; CDR3 DNA: TGTGCCAGCAGCTCGCTGGGGGGGGCGTTAACAGATACGCAGTATTTT; CDR3 protein: CASSSLGGALTDTQYF
J gene: TRBJ1-6; D gene: NA; clone size: NA; V gene: TRBV19; CDR3 DNA: TGTGCCAGTAGTATTATCCAGCAGAGCTCCTATAATTCACCCCTCCACTTT; CDR3 protein: CASSIIQQSSYNSPLHF
J gene: TRBJ2-3; D gene: NA; clone size: NA; V gene: TRBV5-4; CDR3 DNA: TGTGCCAGCAGCTTGGTGGGGACTAGCACAGATACGCAGTATTTT; CDR3 protein: CASSLVGTSTDTQYF
J gene: TRBJ2-5; D gene: NA; clone size: NA; V gene: TRBV3-1/TRBV3-2; CDR3 DNA: TGTGCCAGCAGCCAGGTTGCTAGGTCCCAAGAGACCCAGTACTTC; CDR3 protein: CASSQVARSQETQYF
J gene: TRBJ2-7; D gene: TRBD1; clone size: NA; V gene: TRBV6-5; CDR3 DNA: TGTGCCAGCAGTCCGCGGACAGGGGGCTTCGAGCAGTACTTC; CDR3 protein: CASSPRTGGFEQYF
J gene: TRBJ1-1; D gene: NA; clone size: once; V gene: TRBV13; CDR3 DNA: TGTGCCAGCAGCTTATTTAATGGGCAGACTGAAGCTTTCTTT; CDR3 protein: CASSLFNGQTEAFF
J gene: TRBJ2-5; D gene: NA; clone size: once; V gene: TRBV14; CDR3 DNA: TGTGCCAGCAGCCATAGTAGGTGGGCAGAGACCCAGTACTTC; CDR3 protein: CASSHSRWAETQYF
J gene: TRBJ2-5; D gene: TRBD2; clone size: NA; V gene: TRBV11-2; CDR3 DNA: TGTGCCAGCAGCTTAGCAGGTGCTAGCGGGGGACAAGAGACCCAGTACTTC; CDR3 protein: CASSLAGASGGQETQYF
J gene: TRBJ2-2; D gene: TRBD1; clone size: NA; V gene: TRBV7-6; CDR3 DNA: TGTGCCAGCAGCCCCCGTGGGGCAGGGGGAACCGGGGAGCTGTTTTTT; CDR3 protein: CASSPRGAGGTGELFF
J gene: TRBJ2-3; D gene: NA; clone size: few; V gene: TRBV7-2; CDR3 DNA: TGTGCCAGCAGCTTAGGTCTAGGGGGCGGGGCCAGCACAGATACGCAGTATTTT; CDR3 protein: CASSLGLGGGASTDTQYF
J gene: TRBJ2-7; D gene: NA; clone size: NA; V gene: TRBV6-2/TRBV6-3; CDR3 DNA: TGTGCCAGCAGCCGGACCATCTACGAGCAGTACTTC; CDR3 protein: CASSRTIYEQYF
J gene: TRBJ1-3; D gene: NA; clone size: NA; V gene: TRBV9; CDR3 DNA: TGTGCCAGCAGCGCTACGGTCTCTGGAAACACCATATATTTT; CDR3 protein: CASSATVSGNTIYF
J gene: TRBJ2-1; D gene: TRBD2; clone size: NA; V gene: TRBV24-1; CDR3 DNA: TGTGCCACCAGTGGCTGGACTAGCGGGGGGGCATGGTACAATGAGCAGTTCTTC; CDR3 protein: CATSGWTSGGAWYNEQFF
J gene: TRBJ1-6; D gene: NA; clone size: few; V gene: TRBV10-2; CDR3 DNA: TGCGCCAGCCTGGAGGGAAGGGGAAATTCACCCCTCCACTTT; CDR3 protein: CASLEGRGNSPLHF
J gene: TRBJ1-1; D gene: NA; clone size: NA; V gene: TRBV5-1; CDR3 DNA: TGCGCCAGCAGCTCTTCCAGGGGCTCCATGAACACTGAAGCTTTCTTT; CDR3 protein: CASSSSRGSMNTEAFF
J gene: TRBJ1-5; D gene: NA; clone size: NA; V gene: TRBV7-2; CDR3 DNA: TGTGCCAGCAGCCCTGGACCGGATAGCAATCAGCCCCAGCATTTT; CDR3 protein: CASSPGPDSNQPQHF
J gene: TRBJ1-1; D gene: NA; clone size: NA; V gene: TRBV5-1; CDR3 DNA: TGCGCCAGCAGCTCAGACAGGCACCCGAGCACTGAAGCTTTCTTT; CDR3 protein: CASSSDRHPSTEAFF
J gene: TRBJ1-1; D gene: NA; clone size: once; V gene: TRBV7-9; CDR3 DNA: TGTGCCACTACAGCAAACACTGAAGCTTTCTTT; CDR3 protein: CATTANTEAFF
J gene: TRBJ1-1; D gene: NA; clone size: NA; V gene: TRBV6-5; CDR3 DNA: TGTGCCAGCAGGACTGGCAGGTCTATGAACACTGAAGCTTTCTTT; CDR3 protein: CASRTGRSMNTEAFF
J gene: TRBJ2-1; D gene: TRBD2; clone size: few; V gene: TRBV5-1; CDR3 DNA: TGCGCCAGCAGCTCAGGACTAGCGGGGGGGCAGGAACCGAATGAGCAGTTCTTC; CDR3 protein: CASSSGLAGGQEPNEQFF
J gene: TRBJ1-6; D gene: NA; clone size: NA; V gene: TRBV5-4; CDR3 DNA: TGTGCCAGCAGCTTGGGGGCGGGGGGAATAAATTCACCCCTCCACTTT; CDR3 protein: CASSLGAGGINSPLHF
J gene: TRBJ2-5; D gene: NA; clone size: NA; V gene: TRBV5-1; CDR3 DNA: TGCGCCAGCAGTTCGCGCTGGGAGACCCAGTACTTC; CDR3 protein: CASSSRWETQYF
J gene: TRBJ1-2; D gene: NA; clone size: NA; V gene: TRBV3-1/TRBV3-2; CDR3 DNA: TGTGCCAGCAGCCAAGGCCCGGACGCTAACTATGGCTACACCTTC; CDR3 protein: CASSQGPDANYGYTF
J gene: TRBJ2-7; D gene: NA; clone size: NA; V gene: TRBV7-9; CDR3 DNA: TGTGCCAGCAGTCAATTAACCTACGAGCAGTACTTC; CDR3 protein: CASSQLTYEQYF
J gene: TRBJ1-3; D gene: NA; clone size: NA; V gene: TRBV30; CDR3 DNA: TGTGCCTGGAGTCAGCACTCTGGAAACACCATATATTTT; CDR3 protein: CAWSQHSGNTIYF
J gene: TRBJ1-2; D gene: TRBD1; clone size: NA; V gene: TRBV30; CDR3 DNA: TGTGCCTGGAGTTTACAGGGGAATAACTATGGCTACACCTTC; CDR3 protein: CAWSLQGNNYGYTF
J gene: TRBJ1-6; D gene: NA; clone size: NA; V gene: TRBV7-2; CDR3 DNA: TGTGCCAGCAGCTTATTTTCCTCCCTCCTTAATTCACCCCTCCACTTT; CDR3 protein: CASSLFSSLLNSPLHF
J gene: TRBJ1-2; D gene: NA; clone size: NA; V gene: TRBV6-2/TRBV6-3; CDR3 DNA: TGTGCCAGCAGCCCGGGGGGGATCCTCATCACCTTC; CDR3 protein: CASSPGGILITF
J gene: TRBJ1-5; D gene: TRBD1; clone size: NA; V gene: TRBV5-5; CDR3 DNA: TGTGCCAGCAGACCCTACCCCGGGACAGGCCATCAGCCCCAGCATTTT; CDR3 protein: CASRPYPGTGHQPQHF
J gene: TRBJ2-1; D gene: NA; clone size: NA; V gene: TRBV7-9; CDR3 DNA: TGTGCCAGCAGCCCAGACTTGCGCGTCCTAGGCAATGAGCAGTTCTTC; CDR3 protein: CASSPDLRVLGNEQFF
J gene: TRBJ2-6; D gene: TRBD1; clone size: NA; V gene: TRBV4-3; CDR3 DNA: TGCGCCAGCAGCCAAGGGACAGGGGGCGCTGGGGCCAACGTCCTGACTTTC; CDR3 protein: CASSQGTGGAGANVLTF
J gene: TRBJ1-1; D gene: NA; clone size: NA; V gene: TRBV7-2; CDR3 DNA: TGTGCCAGCAGCTCTAGTTCCAGCATGAACACTGAAGCTTTCTTT; CDR3 protein: CASSSSSSMNTEAFF
J gene: TRBJ1-1; D gene: TRBD1; clone size: NA; V gene: TRBV6-4; CDR3 DNA: TGTGCCAGCAGTTCCACCCAGGGGGCGGCTTTCTTT; CDR3 protein: CASSSTQGAAFF
J gene: TRBJ2-7; D gene: TRBD2; clone size: NA; V gene: TRBV5-1; CDR3 DNA: TGCGCCAGCAGTTGGACTAGCGGGCTTACCTACGAGCAGTACTTC; CDR3 protein: CASSWTSGLTYEQYF